What follows describes a single T cell receptor beta chain. Its specificity is unknown. This sample was included in a study of beta chain features in type 1 diabetes. About the research overall: Cells sorted and examined across all samples totaled approximately 100 million. Study-level points and caveats: Patients with Type 1 diabetes showed moderately but significantly shorter TCRB CDR3s in all four CD4+ subsets.

What was sequenced were expressed TCRB transcripts, since all of the isolated RNA had been reverse transcribed. TCRdb's table, derived via immunoSEQ multiplex PCR, lists solely in-frame clones and lacks some. The sample shows a few hundred thousand clones, around an eighth of them seen only once. Germline-derived CDR1 and CDR2 are SGHRS and YFSETQ. V shed 2 bases and J 9 bases; nucleotides not matched to a gene: 14. This CDR3 has 17 residues. The TCR comes from a woman younger than 30 with type 1 diabetes. The sample was naive CD4+ T cells from blood. The chain has TRBV5-1 and TRBJ2-1; 10 nucleotides align to TRBD2. CDR3 amino acids: CASSLIPASGSWSEQFF. CDR3 nucleotide sequence: TGCGCCAGCAGCTTAATCCCGGCTAGCGGGAGTTGGAGTGAGCAGTTCTTC. Combining the CDR3 with reference TRBV5-1 and TRBJ2-1 gives the whole variable domain KAGVTQTPRYLIKTRGQQVTLSCSPISGHRSVSWYQQTPGQGLQFLFEYFSETQRNKGNFPGRFSGRQFSNSRSEMNVSTLELGDSALYLCASSLIPASGSWSEQFFGPGTRLTVL.